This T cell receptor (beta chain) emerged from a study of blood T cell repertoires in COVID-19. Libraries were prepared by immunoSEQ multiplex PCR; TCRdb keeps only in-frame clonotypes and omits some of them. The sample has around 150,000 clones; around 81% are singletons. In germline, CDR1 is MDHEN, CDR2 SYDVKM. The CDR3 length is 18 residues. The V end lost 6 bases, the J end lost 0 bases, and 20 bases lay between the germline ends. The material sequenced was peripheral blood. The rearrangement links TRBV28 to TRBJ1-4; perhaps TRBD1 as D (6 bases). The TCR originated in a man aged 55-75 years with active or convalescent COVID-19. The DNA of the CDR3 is TGTGCCAGCAGGTGGGGTCAGGGGATACTCGCAACTAATGAAAAACTGTTTTTT. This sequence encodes CASRWGQGILATNEKLFF. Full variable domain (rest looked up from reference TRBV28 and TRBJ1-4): DVKVTQSSRYLVKRTGEKVFLECVQDMDHENMFWYRQDPGLGLRLIYFSYDVKMKEKGDIPEGYSVSREKKERFSLILESASTNQTSMYLCASRWGQGILATNEKLFFGSGTQLSVL.